One TCR beta chain is described in this entry. The data are from a study of patients and donors after allogeneic stem cell transplantation. Each CDR3 protein gets one entry after TCRdb re-called the RT-PCR reads with MiXCR. Of roughly 230,000 distinct CDR3 sequences listed, roughly an eighth were seen once; the top ten hold approximately 10%. The sequence derives from a human donor who was either an allogeneic HSCT recipient or a stem cell or donor lymphocyte infusion donor (not recorded which). It is not recorded whose cells these are; they may come from a transplant donor. The sequencing sample was made of blood, either unsorted or a sorted T cell fraction (not recorded which).

The DNA for the CDR3 is TGCGCCAGCAGCTTGACAGGGGACTCTAACTATGGCTACACCTTC. Translated, it gives CASSLTGDSNYGYTF. V usage is TRBV5-1 and J usage is TRBJ1-2, with 7 bases identical to TRBD1. Germline CDR1 SGHRS, CDR2 YFSETQ. The CDR3 has 15 residues. V was clipped by 1 base and J by 0 bases; unmatched bases: 3.